The TCR beta chain described here comes from a study of blood T cell repertoires in COVID-19 (dated by TCRdb to 2018 to 2020). Broadly, across the study: The collaborator samples originated in the United States, Italy and Spain and spanned the acute and convalescent phases of COVID-19. Subjects who had been exposed to COVID-19, were actively infected with it, or had recovered from it provided the deeply sampled blood TCRbeta repertoires that made up the dataset. A freely available public database, intended as a resource for researchers studying the immune response to SARS-CoV-2, is where the repertoires were released. The sample metadata nearly always contained a de-identified subject ID, COVID-19 status, age in years and sex. The prospective study material was composed of cDNA or gDNA derived from T cells, B-cell-depleted T cells, or PBMCs. Where available, HLA class I and class II types were obtained from metadata supplied by the sample provider rather than from assay-based typing. The samples were drawn from two sources: the first 160 participants of the ongoing ImmuneRACE study, and some 1,300 subjects contributed by 6 global collaborators.

TCRbeta CDR3 regions were amplified from genomic DNA using the immunoSEQ Assay, a bias-controlled multiplex PCR. Per the original workflow: The number of nucleated cells in each sample was estimated from the amplification of reference gene primers within the assay. To quantify the absolute abundance of each unique TCRbeta CDR3 rearrangement, sequence reads were collapsed and filtered. For each sample, productive Simpson clonality was calculated as the square root of Simpson's diversity index over productive rearrangements. The immuneACCESS repertoire file appears here via TCRdb, limited to in-frame rearrangements. These files lack a portion of the clones; in checked studies, under half of the deficit traces to unresolved V genes, and the cause of the others is not known. V and J calls and clone size are copied from that table; D and trimming were computed from the DNA. This sample is represented by 250,000 to 350,000 clones; about nine tenths of them were singletons. 8.9% of the sample rests with the top ten.

To note about this clone: Its binding antigen is unknown. It has no much larger one-base neighbor in the sample; base qualities were not kept.

Unmatched junction bases come to 4, with V trimmed by 4 bases and J by 6 bases. Counted from cysteine to phenylalanine, this CDR3 has 15 amino acids. Of all the DNA, just the CDR3 is kept, 45 bases in frame from base 1. CDR1 SGHRS and CDR2 YFSETQ were looked up in the germline V gene. Broad study findings and their caveats: The amount of clinical and demographic metadata varied by source and participant and was provided uncurated.

In the prospective study, participants were 18 to 89 years old, resided in approximately 25 geographic areas of the United States, and were enrolled through a virtual design. To assign participants to cohorts, the prospective study relied on clinical history that participants themselves reported in a screening survey and a study questionnaire. For ImmuneRACE Cohort 3, a participant was defined as recovered based on two consecutive negative NP/OP PCR tests, clearance by a healthcare professional, or resolution of symptoms. In the prospective study, mobile phlebotomists collected whole blood, serum and a nasopharyngeal or oropharyngeal swab from each participant. Prospective study participants could optionally give additional blood draws and questionnaires over an approximately 2-month period. Before DNA extraction, prospective study blood samples were shipped either frozen or at room temperature.

The sequence was obtained from a woman aged 18-35 years who had recovered from COVID-19. The sequence links TRBV5-1 to TRBJ2-3; 14 central nucleotides agree with TRBD2. Sequenced sample: PBMCs or T cells enriched from blood (not recorded which). The CDR3: CASSHGLAGGDTQYF. The DNA is TGCGCCAGCAGCCACGGACTAGCGGGGGGCGATACGCAGTATTTT.